This T cell receptor beta chain was captured in a study of vaccination effects on CD4 cells after COVID-19. Concerning this clone: The antigen remains unidentified.

ViraFEST used viral peptide pools to expand antigen-specific CD4+ T cells before sequencing. Subsequent to a culture period of about ten days, CD4+ T cells were isolated. The cohort was immunized with two doses of either the BNT162b2 or mRNA-1273 vaccine. Produced via immunoSEQ multiplex PCR; TCRdb's table is partial and in-frame only. In the table there are around 46,000 clones, 65% to 75% of which are singletons. The CDR3 consists of 17 residues. Germline lookup yields CDR1 SGHTA and CDR2 FQGNSA. Deletions cut 1 base from V and 2 bases from J, with 18 bases between. The sample was CD4+ T cells from PBMCs cultured with HCoV-OC43 spike peptides, taken after COVID-19 vaccination. Subset reported: HCoV-OC43 spike overlapping peptide pool stimulation. The receptor was derived from a human donor who received a COVID-19 vaccine. The chain couples TRBV7-2 to TRBJ2-7, with D possibly matching TRBD2 (5 bases). The chain's CDR3 is CASSLVSPVGIPYEQYF. DNA for the CDR3: TGTGCCAGCAGCTTAGTTTCCCCCGTCGGGATCCCCTACGAGCAGTACTTC.